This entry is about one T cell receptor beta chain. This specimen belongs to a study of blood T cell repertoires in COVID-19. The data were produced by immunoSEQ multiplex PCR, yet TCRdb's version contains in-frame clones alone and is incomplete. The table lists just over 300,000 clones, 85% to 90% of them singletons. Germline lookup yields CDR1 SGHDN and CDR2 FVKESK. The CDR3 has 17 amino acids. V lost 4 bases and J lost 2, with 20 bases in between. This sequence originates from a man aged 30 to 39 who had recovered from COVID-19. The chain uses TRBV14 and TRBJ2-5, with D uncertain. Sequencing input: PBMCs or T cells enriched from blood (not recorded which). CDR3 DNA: TGTGCCAGCAGCCCAAACTCCTGGGCTCCAGGACAAGAGACCCAGTACTTC. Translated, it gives CASSPNSWAPGQETQYF. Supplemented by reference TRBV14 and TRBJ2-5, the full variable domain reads EAGVTQFPSHSVIEKGQTVTLRCDPISGHDNLYWYRRVMGKEIKFLLHFVKESKQDESGMPNNRFLAERTGGTYSTLKVQPAELEDSGVYFCASSPNSWAPGQETQYFGPGTRLLVL.